The source of this T cell receptor (beta chain) is a study of T cells in Graves' hyperthyroidism and ophthalmopathy (dated by TCRdb to about 2019). Concerning the study at large: Peripheral blood samples were taken at the time of initial diagnosis, prior to any treatment. In addition, the study compared T-cell repertoires in thyroid tissue and in blood from roughly 6 Graves' hyperthyroidism patients. After sampling, hyperthyroidism patients received methimazole starting at 30 mg daily, and ophthalmopathy patients received high-dose intravenous methylprednisolone. Whether ophthalmopathy could be predicted prospectively was tested in an independent validation cohort made up of approximately 19 hyperthyroidism patients plus 17 patients who later progressed to ophthalmopathy. TCR Vbeta CDR3 sequencing of some 140 peripheral blood samples (43 ophthalmopathy, about 80 hyperthyroidism and some 17 progressor patients) is reported in the paper. TCR V-J signatures able to tell the groups apart were searched for in a discovery cohort of 100 or so patients, of whom 40 to 45 had Graves' ophthalmopathy and more than 55 had stable Graves' hyperthyroidism. The 95 to 100 discovery patients were randomly divided into training and test sets at a 7:3 ratio. What the work shows at the level of the full study, not this receptor alone: Ophthalmopathy was separated from stable hyperthyroidism by a 13 V-J signature model, with 87.88% sensitivity and about 84% specificity obtained in cross-validation and 80%/75% obtained in testing. Most expanded thyroid clonotypes (frequency above 0.001) were also detected in blood, a finding suggesting that blood repertoires may reflect thyroid immune responses. No statistical method was used to set the sample size in advance, and investigators knew the group allocation. In validation, the model predicted progression to ophthalmopathy a median of roughly 6.5 months before onset, with about 67% sensitivity and roughly 73% specificity.

Stable Graves' hyperthyroidism was defined as the absence of progression to ophthalmopathy over 18 months of follow-up. Hyperthyroidism patients were aged 18 to 65 years and newly diagnosed, with disease duration of less than 2 months. Exclusion was applied to patients with uncontrolled infections, other autoimmune diseases, pregnancy or lactation. Diagnoses were based on clinical symptoms, serum thyroxine and TRAb, thyroid ultrasound and orbital computed tomography. Ficoll-Paque density gradient centrifugation was used to isolate PBMCs from about 9 ml of fresh peripheral blood. Total RNA was extracted with Trizol reagent, and quality was checked on an Agilent 2100 Bioanalyzer. At the junction V is shortened by 3 bases and J by 3 bases, with 9 bases in between. The CDR3 holds 12 amino acids from the cysteine to the phenylalanine. The CDR3 DNA has 36 bases and is translated from base 1. Looking up the germline V gene (reference sequence) yields CDR1 DFQATT and CDR2 SNEGSKA.

The TCR beta CDR3 regions were amplified from RNA transcripts. For the first round of RT-PCR on the TCR CDR3, the HTBI primer set was used together with the Qiagen OneStep RT-PCR kit. A second multiplex PCR round built the libraries, followed by size selection and purification. Paired-end sequencing of the libraries was performed with 100 bp reads on an Illumina HiSeq2000. In the paper's pipeline: SOAPnuke was used to process the raw data, with reads discarded if the reads contained adapters or uncalled bases, had a mean Phred below 15, or lacked an exact constant-primer or identifier match. COPE v1.2.5 was used to merge high-quality paired reads, and clonotypes were defined as unique nucleotide sequences. Clonotypes were aligned to IMGT TRBV, TRBD and TRBJ reference segments using MiTCR v1.1. Analysis was restricted to V-J combinations with a frequency above 0.0001, which covered 99.2% of repertoires. A TCS score was defined as the ratio of F50 (clonal expansion) to E x V (chaos), with BLOSUM62-based TCRdist applied between CDR3 peptides within each V-J. Welch's t-statistics and random forest reduced 450 to 600 V-J features to some 14, which were used in a naive Bayes classifier (R e1071). Thyroid-blood repertoire similarity was quantified with the Morisita-Horn index. TCRdb redid the processing of the public reads, applying fastp at Q25 and MiXCR, and retained in-frame beta chains. Rows merge per CDR3 protein into single entries with the most common DNA and genes. The V and J calls come from TCRdb's annotation, not from the publication. The sample profile shows roughly 710,000 distinct CDR3 sequences; about 35% of them were found once. Around a third of the sample is in the top ten clones.

For this clonotype: Its antigen is currently not known. Base qualities are not recorded, but no much larger clone differs from it by a single base.

Recombination joined TRBV20-1 with TRBJ2-7; D gene: possibly TRBD2, on 6 matching bases. Sequencing was performed on blood. The sequence was collected from a woman in her thirties or forties with Graves' hyperthyroidism. Here the CDR3 is given as CSASPGVYEQYF. The sequenced DNA is TGCAGTGCTAGCCCGGGAGTCTACGAGCAGTACTTC.